The rows below give T cell receptor beta chains drawn from one sample of a study of post-analysis software for immune sequencing data. TCRdb reprocessed the PCR reads via MiXCR and lists one record per CDR3 protein. The sample yields a few hundred thousand distinct CDR3 sequences, approximately 38% seen once. The specimen was blood. The receptor set was obtained from a girl aged 10 to 17 with multiple sclerosis. Each CDR3 is given with its conserved first and last residue. Fields, in order: D gene, J gene, V gene, clone size, CDR3 DNA, CDR3 protein. D genes are given only for firm matches. Rows may omit the clone size; those that give it use once, few, many or a size class.

>TRBD2|TRBJ2-7|TRBV14|once
TGTGCCAGCAGCCAAGGCGGGGGACCCTACGAGCAGTACTTC
CASSQGGGPYEQYF
>TRBD2|TRBJ2-3|TRBV3-1|few
TGTGCCAGCAGCCAAGGGCTAGCGGGGGACCTGGACACAGATACGCAGTATTTT
CASSQGLAGDLDTDTQYF
>NA|TRBJ2-1|TRBV3-1|NA
TGTGCCAGCAGCCAAGCCCCAGGGGGACTCCCTGGCTACAATGAGCAGTTCTTC
CASSQAPGGLPGYNEQFF
>NA|TRBJ2-1|TRBV5-1|NA
TGCGCCAGCGGGACCCCGGCGTACAATGAGCAGTTCTTC
CASGTPAYNEQFF
>NA|TRBJ2-5|TRBV5-4|few
TGTGCCAGCAGCTGGAATCGGGGGACCCAAGAGACCCAGTACTTC
CASSWNRGTQETQYF
>NA|TRBJ2-5|TRBV7-8|NA
TGTGCCAGCAGCTACGGGGCCGGGGCTGGGCAGCAGTACTTC
CASSYGAGAGQQYF
>TRBD2|TRBJ2-3|TRBV6-1|few
TGTGCCAGCAGTGAACTAGCGGGGGAGTACACAGATACGCAGTATTTT
CASSELAGEYTDTQYF
>NA|TRBJ2-5|TRBV7-2|few
TGTGCCAGCAGCTTAGTAGGCTCGCAAGATACCCAGTACTTC
CASSLVGSQDTQYF
>TRBD2|TRBJ2-3|TRBV20-1|few
TGCAGTGCTAGAAGGGAGGGAGGAGATACGCAGTATTTT
CSARREGGDTQYF
>NA|TRBJ1-2|TRBV14|NA
TGTGCCAGCAGCCCCCATGGGGAGCATGGCTACACCTTC
CASSPHGEHGYTF
>TRBD1|TRBJ2-7|TRBV10-3|NA
TGTGCCATCAGTGGGGGGACAGGGCATGGCTACGAGCAGTACTTC
CAISGGTGHGYEQYF
>TRBD1|TRBJ2-5|TRBV5-1|NA
TGCGCCAGCAGCTTGGGTGCACAGGGGCAGACCCAGTACTTC
CASSLGAQGQTQYF
>NA|TRBJ2-5|TRBV6-5|NA
TGTGCCACTTTGGGGCAGGGGTGTGGGGAGCAGTACTTC
CATLGQGCGEQYF
>NA|TRBJ1-2|TRBV4-1|few
TGCGCCAGCAGCCAAATACAGGGAGAGTTGAGTGGCTACACCTTC
CASSQIQGELSGYTF
>TRBD1|TRBJ2-5|TRBV27|NA
TGTGCCAGCAGTTTCCATTCTCGGACAGGAGACGAGACCCAGTACTTC
CASSFHSRTGDETQYF
>NA|TRBJ2-7|TRBV5-1|few
TGCGCCAGCAGCAGAAGACAGGGAGGCTACGAGCAGTACTTC
CASSRRQGGYEQYF
>NA|TRBJ1-2|TRBV5-5|NA
TGTGCCAGCGGCATCCCCGGGACGGACTATGGCTACACCTTC
CASGIPGTDYGYTF
>TRBD1|TRBJ1-5|TRBV6-2/TRBV6-3|many
TGTGCCAGCAACCGTGGACAGGGGGGTCAGCCCCAGCATTTT
CASNRGQGGQPQHF
>NA|TRBJ2-3|TRBV5-1|few
TGCGCCAGCAGCTTAACCGGGACACCGAATACAGATACGCAGTATTTT
CASSLTGTPNTDTQYF
>NA|TRBJ2-3|TRBV4-1|NA
TGCGCCAGCAGCCAAGAAGGGAACACCATCACAGATACGCAGTATTTT
CASSQEGNTITDTQYF
>TRBD2|TRBJ2-1|TRBV20-1|NA
TGCAGTGCTAGTGCTAGCGGGGGCAATGAGCAGTTCTTC
CSASASGGNEQFF
>NA|TRBJ1-2|TRBV9|few
TGTGCCAGCAGCGGCCGAGCGAGCTATGGCTACACCTTC
CASSGRASYGYTF
>NA|TRBJ1-2|TRBV29-1|few
TGCAGCGTTCTATTGACGGAGTCGGAGTATGGCTACACCTTC
CSVLLTESEYGYTF
>TRBD1|TRBJ1-2|TRBV5-6|NA
TGTGCCAGCGGCTGGGGCAGGGGGCGAAACTATGGCTACACCTTC
CASGWGRGRNYGYTF
>NA|TRBJ2-1|TRBV12-3/TRBV12-4|NA
TGTGCCAGCAGTTTTGTTGGGGGTCGGGATGAGCAGTTCTTC
CASSFVGGRDEQFF
>TRBD1|TRBJ1-2|TRBV29-1|NA
TGCAGCGTTCGGGACAGATACTATGGCTACACCTTC
CSVRDRYYGYTF
>TRBD1|TRBJ2-7|TRBV28|NA
TGTGCCAGCAGACAACCGGGACAGTTCTACGAGCAGTACTTC
CASRQPGQFYEQYF
>TRBD1|TRBJ2-6|TRBV28|few
TGTGCCAGCAAAACCAAGCAGGGGGTCGGGGCCAACGTCCTGACTTTC
CASKTKQGVGANVLTF
>NA|TRBJ1-2|TRBV20-1|few
TGCAGTGCTAGAGGGCCCGGGACTGTTTGCACCTTC
CSARGPGTVCTF
>TRBD1|TRBJ1-3|TRBV12-3/TRBV12-4|few
TGTGCCAGCAGTTACACAGGGGTTGGAAACACCATATATTTT
CASSYTGVGNTIYF
>NA|TRBJ2-4|TRBV6-5|NA
TGTGCCAGCAGTTACTCGGCCGGTCCATCGGCCAAAAACATTCAGTACTTC
CASSYSAGPSAKNIQYF
>NA|TRBJ1-1|TRBV12-3/TRBV12-4|few
TGTGCCAGCAGTTCGACACGAGGCGGGACTGAAGCTTTCTTT
CASSSTRGGTEAFF
>TRBD1|TRBJ1-2|TRBV20-1|NA
TGCAGTGCTAGGAAGAACCCGGGACAGGGTAATGGCTACACCTTC
CSARKNPGQGNGYTF
>TRBD1|TRBJ2-7|TRBV2|NA
TGTGCCAGCAGTGGGGGGGGGACAGGGGTCTCCTACGAGCAGTACTTC
CASSGGGTGVSYEQYF
>TRBD2|TRBJ2-3|TRBV3-1|NA
TGTGCCAGCAGCCAAGACCCGACTAGCGGGGGGGCGACAGATACGCAGTATTTT
CASSQDPTSGGATDTQYF
>TRBD2|TRBJ2-3|TRBV12-3/TRBV12-4|NA
TGTGCCAGCTCTATAGCGGGGGGCACAGATACGCAGTATTTT
CASSIAGGTDTQYF
>NA|TRBJ2-1|TRBV12-3/TRBV12-4|few
TGTGCCAGCACCAAAACTACCCACGAGCAGTTCTTC
CASTKTTHEQFF
>TRBD1|TRBJ2-5|TRBV4-1|NA
TGCGCCAGCAGTCAGCTCTACAGGGGGAGGTTGGAGACCCAGTACTTC
CASSQLYRGRLETQYF
>NA|TRBJ2-4|TRBV21-1|NA
TGTGCCAGCAGCAAAGGAGGGGACGGGATAAAGAGGGCTTTAGCCAAAAACATTCAGTACTTC
CASSKGGDGIKRALAKNIQYF
>NA|TRBJ2-6|TRBV4-1|few
TGCGCCAGCAGCCCCCAAACGGGACTTCCTACTGGGGCCAACGTCCTGACTTTC
CASSPQTGLPTGANVLTF
>TRBD2|TRBJ2-5|TRBV4-3|NA
TGCGCCAGCAGCCAAGGTCAACTAGCGGGGGGGCTAGAGACCCAGTACTTC
CASSQGQLAGGLETQYF
>NA|TRBJ2-1|TRBV6-1|NA
TGTGCCAGCAGTGAAGCCCACCTAAAGACGGGTAACAATGAGCAGTTCTTC
CASSEAHLKTGNNEQFF